This TCR beta chain was sequenced for a study of T cells in Graves' hyperthyroidism and ophthalmopathy. Study observations and caveats: The majority of expanded thyroid clonotypes above 0.001 also appeared in blood.

This clonotype was counted at least ten times. Its antigen is not known. Researchers defined stable Graves' hyperthyroidism as no ophthalmopathy progression within 18 months. It was RNA transcripts that yielded the amplified TCR beta CDR3 regions. First-round RT-PCR targeting the TCR CDR3 was performed with the HTBI primer set. TCRdb re-derived calls from the multiplex PCR reads in MiXCR, one entry per CDR3 protein. This sample carries a few hundred thousand distinct CDR3 sequences, around 16% of them seen once, and the ten largest clones take approximately 7.4%. Sequenced input: blood. This sequence originates from a woman aged 25 to 39 with Graves' hyperthyroidism.

CDR3 in DNA: TGCAGTGCTCCTCGGACAGGGGGCTCCGAGCAGTACTTC. This codes for CSAPRTGGSEQYF. The chain uses TRBV20-1 and TRBJ2-7; 11 bases agree with TRBD1. Germline V gene sequence: CDR1 DFQATT, CDR2 SNEGSKA (reference sequence). V dropped 5 bases and J dropped 6; count of bases not matched to a gene: 6. The CDR3 consists of 13 residues.